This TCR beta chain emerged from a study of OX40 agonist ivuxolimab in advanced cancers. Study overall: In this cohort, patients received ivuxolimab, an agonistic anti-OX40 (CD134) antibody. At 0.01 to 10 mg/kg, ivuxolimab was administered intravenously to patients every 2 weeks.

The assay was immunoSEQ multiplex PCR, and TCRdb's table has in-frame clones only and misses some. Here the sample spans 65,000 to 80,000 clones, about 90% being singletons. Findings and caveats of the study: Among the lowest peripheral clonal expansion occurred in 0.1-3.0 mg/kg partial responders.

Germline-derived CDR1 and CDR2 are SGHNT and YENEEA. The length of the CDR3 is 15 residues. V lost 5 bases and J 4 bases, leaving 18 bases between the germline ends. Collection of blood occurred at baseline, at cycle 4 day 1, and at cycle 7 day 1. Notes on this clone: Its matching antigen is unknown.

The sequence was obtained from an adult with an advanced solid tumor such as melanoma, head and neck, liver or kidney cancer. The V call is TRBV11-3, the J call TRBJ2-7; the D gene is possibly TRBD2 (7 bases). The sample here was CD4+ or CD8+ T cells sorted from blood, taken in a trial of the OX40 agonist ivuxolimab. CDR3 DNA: TGTGCCAGCAGCGTACAGGGAGGGGTTGAATACGAGCAGTACTTC. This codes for CASSVQGGVEYEQYF.